The clone carrying this T cell receptor beta chain appeared many times. The entry originates in a study of neurological immune-mediated disorders. 5'RACE employing 10-nucleotide random UMIs yielded the cDNA. TCRdb processed the 5' RACE reads anew with MiXCR; each CDR3 protein has one entry. The sample consists of about 66,000 distinct CDR3 sequences, around 5.2% of them appearing once. Trimming removed 0 bases from V and 5 bases from J; junction bases left unmatched: 5. CDR3 length equals 15 residues. Germline V gene sequence: CDR1 SGDLS, CDR2 YYNGEE. This sequence originates from a woman aged 30 to 39 with multiple sclerosis. The chain is built from TRBV9 and TRBJ2-3; 8 nucleotides align to TRBD2. The specimen was PBMCs. CDR3 DNA: TGTGCCAGCAGCGTAGACGGGGGGGCCTTAGATACGCAGTATTTT. Translation gives CASSVDGGALDTQYF.